There are a few counts of the clone carrying this T cell receptor (beta chain). Original processing methods: Amplification of reference gene primers was used by the study to estimate nucleated cell counts. Profiling relied on immunoSEQ multiplex PCR, and the TCRdb table lists in-frame clones only, not all of them. Clonal size and the V and J genes are those of that table, whereas D and trimming came from the DNA. The repertoire consists of about 130,000 clones, with more than 75% occurring once and the leading ten covering around 5%. One Seattle source followed patients from active infection through their disease course. This entry belongs to a study of blood T cell repertoires in COVID-19. Overall study: COVID-19 samples from acute and convalescent phases originated in the United States, Italy and Spain. PBMCs, B-cell-depleted T cells, or T cells provided the cDNA or gDNA that made up the material.

This clonotype was obtained from a woman between 65 and 79 years old with COVID-19, enrolled during active disease. Sequenced: peripheral blood.

The CDR3 sequence: CASSMWENSNQPQHF. In nucleotides, the CDR3 is TGTGCCAGTAGTATGTGGGAGAATAGCAATCAGCCCCAGCATTTT. The chain carries TRBV19 and TRBJ1-5; D remains unclear. V was trimmed by 3 bases and J by 0 bases, leaving 9 bases between them. This CDR3 region has 15 residues. In germline, CDR1 is LNHDA, CDR2 SQIVND (reference sequence).